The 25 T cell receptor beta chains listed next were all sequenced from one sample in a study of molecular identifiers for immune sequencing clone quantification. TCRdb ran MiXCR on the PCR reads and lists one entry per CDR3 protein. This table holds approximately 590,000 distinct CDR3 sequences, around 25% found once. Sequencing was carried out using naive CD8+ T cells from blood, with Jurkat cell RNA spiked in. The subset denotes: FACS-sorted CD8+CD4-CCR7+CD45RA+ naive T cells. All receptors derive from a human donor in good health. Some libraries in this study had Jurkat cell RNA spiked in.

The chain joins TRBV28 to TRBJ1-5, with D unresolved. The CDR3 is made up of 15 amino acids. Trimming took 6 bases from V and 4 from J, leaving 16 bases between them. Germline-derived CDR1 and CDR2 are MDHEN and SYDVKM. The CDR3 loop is CASRPAGSINQPQHF. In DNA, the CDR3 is TGTGCCAGCAGACCCGCCGGGAGTATAAATCAGCCCCAGCATTTT. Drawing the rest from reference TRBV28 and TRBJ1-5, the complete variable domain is DVKVTQSSRYLVKRTGEKVFLECVQDMDHENMFWYRQDPGLGLRLIYFSYDVKMKEKGDIPEGYSVSREKKERFSLILESASTNQTSMYLCASRPAGSINQPQHFGDGTRLSIL.

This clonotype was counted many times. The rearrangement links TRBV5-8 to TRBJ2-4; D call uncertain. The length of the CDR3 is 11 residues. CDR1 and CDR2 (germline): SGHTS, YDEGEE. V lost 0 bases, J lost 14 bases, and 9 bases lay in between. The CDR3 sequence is CASSLGLLEYF. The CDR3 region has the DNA TGTGCCAGCAGCTTGGGGCTACTGGAGTACTTC. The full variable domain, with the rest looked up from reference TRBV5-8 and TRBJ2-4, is EAGVTQSPTHLIKTRGQQATLRCSPISGHTSVYWYQQALGLGLQFLLWYDEGEERNRGNFPPRFSGRQFPNYSSELNVNALELEDSALYLCASSLGLLEYFGAGTRLSVL.

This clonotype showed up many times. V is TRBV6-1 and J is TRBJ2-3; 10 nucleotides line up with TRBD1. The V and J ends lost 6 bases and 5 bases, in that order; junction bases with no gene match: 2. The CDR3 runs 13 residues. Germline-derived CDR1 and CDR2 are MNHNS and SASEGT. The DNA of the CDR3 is TGTGCCAGCAGAGGGACAGGGGAAGATACGCAGTATTTT. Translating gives CASRGTGEDTQYF.

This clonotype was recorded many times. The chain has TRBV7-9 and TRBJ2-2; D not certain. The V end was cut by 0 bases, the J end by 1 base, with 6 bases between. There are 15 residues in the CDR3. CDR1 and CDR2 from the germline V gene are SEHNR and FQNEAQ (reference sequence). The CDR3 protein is CASSLAPKNTGELFF. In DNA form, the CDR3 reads TGTGCCAGCAGCTTAGCCCCAAAGAACACCGGGGAGCTGTTTTTT.

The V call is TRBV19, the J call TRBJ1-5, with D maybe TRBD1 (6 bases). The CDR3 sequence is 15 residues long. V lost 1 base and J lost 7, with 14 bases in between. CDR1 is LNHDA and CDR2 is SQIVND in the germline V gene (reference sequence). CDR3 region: CASSIGSRGSQPQHF. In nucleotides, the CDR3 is TGTGCCAGTAGTATAGGGTCCAGGGGCTCCCAGCCCCAGCATTTT.

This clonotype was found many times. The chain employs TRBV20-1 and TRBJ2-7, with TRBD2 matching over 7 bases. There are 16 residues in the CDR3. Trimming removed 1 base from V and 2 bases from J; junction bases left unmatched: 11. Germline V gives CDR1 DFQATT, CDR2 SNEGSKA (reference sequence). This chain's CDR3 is CSARGSQRGDPYEQYF. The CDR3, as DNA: TGCAGTGCTAGAGGGTCACAACGGGGGGATCCCTACGAGCAGTACTTC.

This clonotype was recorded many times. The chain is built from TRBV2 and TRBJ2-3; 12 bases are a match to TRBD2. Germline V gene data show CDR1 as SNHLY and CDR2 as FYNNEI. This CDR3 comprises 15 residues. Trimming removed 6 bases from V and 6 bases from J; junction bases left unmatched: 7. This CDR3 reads CASSGLAGSFDTQYF. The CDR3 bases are TGTGCCAGCAGCGGACTAGCGGGGTCCTTCGATACGCAGTATTTT.

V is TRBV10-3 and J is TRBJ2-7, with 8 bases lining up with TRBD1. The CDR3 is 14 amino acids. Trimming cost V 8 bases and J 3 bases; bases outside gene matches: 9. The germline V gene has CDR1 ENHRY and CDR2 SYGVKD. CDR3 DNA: TGTGCCATCGGGACCACCGACAGGGGCTACGAGCAGTACTTC. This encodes CAIGTTDRGYEQYF.

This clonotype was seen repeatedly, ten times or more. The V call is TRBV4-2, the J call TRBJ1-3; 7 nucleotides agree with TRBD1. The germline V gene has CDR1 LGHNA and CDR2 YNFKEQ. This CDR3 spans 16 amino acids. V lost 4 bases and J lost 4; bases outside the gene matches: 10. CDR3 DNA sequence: TGTGCCAGCAGCCCTACGGAAGGGGGCTTAGGAAACACCATATATTTT. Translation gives CASSPTEGGLGNTIYF.

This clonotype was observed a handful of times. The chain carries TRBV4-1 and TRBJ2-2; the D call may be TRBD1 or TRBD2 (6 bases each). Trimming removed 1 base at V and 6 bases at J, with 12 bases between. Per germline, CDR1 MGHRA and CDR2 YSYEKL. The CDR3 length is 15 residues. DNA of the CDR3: TGCGCCAGCAGCCAAGCTCAGGAGGGGGCCGGGGAGCTGTTTTTT. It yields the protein CASSQAQEGAGELFF.

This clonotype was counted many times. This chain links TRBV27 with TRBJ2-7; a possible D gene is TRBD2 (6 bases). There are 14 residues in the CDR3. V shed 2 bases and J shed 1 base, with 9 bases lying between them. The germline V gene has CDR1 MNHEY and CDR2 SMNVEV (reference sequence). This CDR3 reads CASSLDGTSYEQYF. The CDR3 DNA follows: TGTGCCAGCAGTTTAGACGGGACTTCCTACGAGCAGTACTTC.

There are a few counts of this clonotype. The CDR3 nucleotides read TGTGCCAGCAGGGAGACATGGAACTACAATGAGCAGTTCTTC. It encodes CASRETWNYNEQFF. J is TRBJ2-1 and V is TRBV2; D is undetermined. The CDR3 runs to 14 residues. V lost 6 bases and J lost 3, with 12 bases in between. Germline CDR1 reads SNHLY; CDR2 reads FYNNEI.

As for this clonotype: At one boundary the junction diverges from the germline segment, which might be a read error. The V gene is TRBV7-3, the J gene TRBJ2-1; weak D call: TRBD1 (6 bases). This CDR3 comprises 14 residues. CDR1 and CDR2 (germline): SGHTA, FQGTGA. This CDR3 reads CASSEGEPVNKQFF. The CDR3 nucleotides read TGTGCCAGCAGCGAGGGGGAGCCGGTCAATAAGCAGTTCTTC.

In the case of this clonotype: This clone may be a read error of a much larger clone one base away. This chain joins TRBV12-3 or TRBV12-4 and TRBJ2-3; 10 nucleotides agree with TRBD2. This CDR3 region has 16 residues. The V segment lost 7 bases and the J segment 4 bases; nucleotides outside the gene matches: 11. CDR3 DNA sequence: TGTGCCAGCATGGATGCTAGCGGGAGAAGCTCAGATACGCAGTATTTT. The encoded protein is CASMDASGRSSDTQYF.

CDR3 nucleotides: TGCGCCAGCAGCCAAGACCACAGGGGGAACGGGGAGCTGTTTTTT. This codes for CASSQDHRGNGELFF. The chain carries TRBV4-3 and TRBJ2-2; 8 bases align to TRBD1. Germline V gene sequence: CDR1 LGHNA, CDR2 YSLEER. The length of the CDR3 is 15 residues. V shed 0 bases and J 7 bases; nucleotides not matched to a gene: 4.

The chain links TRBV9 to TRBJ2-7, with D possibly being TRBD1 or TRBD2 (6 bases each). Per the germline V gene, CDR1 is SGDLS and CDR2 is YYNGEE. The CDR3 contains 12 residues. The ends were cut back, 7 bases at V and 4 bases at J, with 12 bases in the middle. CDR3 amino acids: CASGGGQYEQYF. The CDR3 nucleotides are TGTGCCAGCGGAGGGGGGCAGTACGAGCAGTACTTC.

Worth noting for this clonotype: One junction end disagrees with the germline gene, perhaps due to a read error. CDR3 protein: CASSIGLAGGQEPQYF. CDR3 DNA: TGCGCCAGCAGCATAGGACTAGCGGGGGGCCAAGAGCCCCAGTACTTC. The rearrangement joins TRBV5-1 to TRBJ2-5; 14 nucleotides line up with TRBD2. This CDR3 is built from 16 residues. Looked up from germline, CDR1 is SGHRS and CDR2 is YFSETQ.

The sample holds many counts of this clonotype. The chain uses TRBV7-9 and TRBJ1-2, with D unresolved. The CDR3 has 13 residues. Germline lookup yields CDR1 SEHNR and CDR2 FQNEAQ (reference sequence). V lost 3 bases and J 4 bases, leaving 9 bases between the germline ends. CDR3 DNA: TGTGCCAGCAGCTTGTCCGCAGTCTATGGCTACACCTTC. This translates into CASSLSAVYGYTF.

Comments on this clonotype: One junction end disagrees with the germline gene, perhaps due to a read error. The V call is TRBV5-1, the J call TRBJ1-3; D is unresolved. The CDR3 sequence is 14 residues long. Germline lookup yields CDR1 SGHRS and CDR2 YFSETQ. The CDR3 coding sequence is TGCGCCAGCAGCTGGACGGACTCTGGAAACGCCATATATTTT. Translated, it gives CASSWTDSGNAIYF.

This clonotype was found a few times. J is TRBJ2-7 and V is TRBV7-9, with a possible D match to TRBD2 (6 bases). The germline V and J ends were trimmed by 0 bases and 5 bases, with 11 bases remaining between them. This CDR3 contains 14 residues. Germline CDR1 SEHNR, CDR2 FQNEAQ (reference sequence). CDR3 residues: CASSLAPGEDEQYF. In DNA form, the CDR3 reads TGTGCCAGCAGCTTAGCGCCCGGGGAGGACGAGCAGTACTTC.

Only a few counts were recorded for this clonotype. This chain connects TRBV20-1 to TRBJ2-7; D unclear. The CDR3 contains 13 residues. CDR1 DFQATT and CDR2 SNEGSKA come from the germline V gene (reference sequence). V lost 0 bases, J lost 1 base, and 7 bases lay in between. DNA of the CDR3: TGCAGTGCTAGAGATATGGGATCCTACGAGCAGTACTTC. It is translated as CSARDMGSYEQYF.

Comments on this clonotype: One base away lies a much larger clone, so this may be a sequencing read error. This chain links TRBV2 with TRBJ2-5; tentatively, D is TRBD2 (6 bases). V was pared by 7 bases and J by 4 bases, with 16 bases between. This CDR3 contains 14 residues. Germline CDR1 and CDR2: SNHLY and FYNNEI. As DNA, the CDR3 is TGTGCCAGCATTGACGGGGGTGACCGAGAGACCCAGTACTTC. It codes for CASIDGGDRETQYF.

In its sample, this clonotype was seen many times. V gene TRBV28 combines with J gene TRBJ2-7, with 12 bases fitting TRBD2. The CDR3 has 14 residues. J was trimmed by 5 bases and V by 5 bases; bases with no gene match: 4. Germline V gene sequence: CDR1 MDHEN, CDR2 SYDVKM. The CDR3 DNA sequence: TGTGCCAGCAGTCTGACTAGCGGGAGCCACGAGCAGTACTTC. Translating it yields CASSLTSGSHEQYF.

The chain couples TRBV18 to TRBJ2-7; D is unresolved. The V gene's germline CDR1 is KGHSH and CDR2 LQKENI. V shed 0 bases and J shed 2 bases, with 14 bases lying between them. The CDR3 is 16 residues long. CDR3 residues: CASSPPSYSPTYEQYF. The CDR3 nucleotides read TGTGCCAGCTCACCACCGAGTTATTCACCTACCTACGAGCAGTACTTC.

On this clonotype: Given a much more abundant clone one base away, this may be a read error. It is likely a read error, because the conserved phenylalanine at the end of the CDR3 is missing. The CDR3 region has the DNA TGTGCCAGCAGCTTGGGGTCTAGCGGGAGAGATACGCAGTATTCT. This translates into CASSLGSSGRDTQYS. The chain joins TRBV5-6 to TRBJ2-3; 10 nucleotides line up with TRBD2. Germline V lookup: CDR1 SGHDT, CDR2 YYEEEE. This CDR3 has 15 residues. Unmatched junction bases numbered 3, after V lost 0 bases and J lost 5 bases.